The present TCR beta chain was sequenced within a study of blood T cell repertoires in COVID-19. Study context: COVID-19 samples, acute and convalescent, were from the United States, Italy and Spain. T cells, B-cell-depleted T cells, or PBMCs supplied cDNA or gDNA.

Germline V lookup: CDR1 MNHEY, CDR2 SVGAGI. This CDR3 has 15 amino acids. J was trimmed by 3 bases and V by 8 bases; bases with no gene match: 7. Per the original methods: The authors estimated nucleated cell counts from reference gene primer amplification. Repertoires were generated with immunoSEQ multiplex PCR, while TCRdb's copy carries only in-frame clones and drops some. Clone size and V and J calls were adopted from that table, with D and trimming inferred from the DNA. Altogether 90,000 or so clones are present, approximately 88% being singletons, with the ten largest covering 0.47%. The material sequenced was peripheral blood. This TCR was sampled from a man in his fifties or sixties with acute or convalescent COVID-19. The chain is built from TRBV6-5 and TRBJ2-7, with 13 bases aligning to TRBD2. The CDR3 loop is CASCFGTSGNYEQYF. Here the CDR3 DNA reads TGTGCCAGCTGTTTTGGGACTAGCGGGAACTACGAGCAGTACTTC.